One sample yielded the 5 T cell receptor beta chains listed below, sequenced in a study of blood T cell repertoires in COVID-19. The table came from immunoSEQ multiplex PCR; TCRdb's copy has only in-frame clones and leaves some out. The data show over 65,000 clones, roughly 79% seen once. Sequenced material: peripheral blood. These receptor sequences come from a man aged 80 or over with acute or convalescent COVID-19.

The chain joins TRBV5-5 to TRBJ1-5; 8 bases fit TRBD1. V lost 4 bases to trimming and J lost 7 bases; unmatched junction nucleotides: 7. Germline CDR1 reads SGHKS; CDR2 reads YYEKEE (reference sequence). CDR3 length: 14 amino acids. The DNA of the CDR3 is TGTGCCAGCAGCCGGACAGGGAGTGGGCAGCCCCAGCATTTT. The encoded protein is CASSRTGSGQPQHF. Together with reference TRBV5-5 and TRBJ1-5, the CDR3 gives the full variable domain: DAGVTQSPTHLIKTRGQQVTLRCSPISGHKSVSWYQQVLGQGPQFIFQYYEKEERGRGNFPDRFSARQFPNYSSELNVNALLLGDSALYLCASSRTGSGQPQHFGDGTRLSIL.

The chain carries TRBV19 and TRBJ1-4; TRBD1 matches 9 bases. The CDR3 is 18 residues long. J lost 4 bases, V lost 4 bases, and 13 bases had no gene match. Germline CDR1 LNHDA, CDR2 SQIVND (reference sequence). The CDR3 region has the DNA TGTGCCAGTAGTACAACCCACAGGGGGCGCGGGAGTAATGAAAAACTGTTTTTT. This translates into CASSTTHRGRGSNEKLFF.

The rearrangement links TRBV5-4 to TRBJ2-1; a possible D gene is TRBD2 (6 bases). The CDR3 has 15 residues. Trimming removed 7 bases from V and 0 bases from J, with 14 bases in between. Germline V gene lookup returns CDR1 SGHNT and CDR2 YYREEE (reference sequence). The CDR3 sequence is CASGRDGGSYNEQFF. The CDR3 DNA reads TGTGCCAGCGGTCGCGACGGGGGCTCCTACAATGAGCAGTTCTTC.

The V call is TRBV9, the J call TRBJ1-2; 8 positions match TRBD1. Unmatched junction bases numbered 2, after V lost 0 bases and J lost 4 bases. This CDR3 comprises 14 residues. Germline V gives CDR1 SGDLS, CDR2 YYNGEE. The chain's CDR3 is CASSVVGQGYGYTF. CDR3 sequence (DNA): TGTGCCAGCAGCGTAGTAGGACAGGGCTATGGCTACACCTTC.

CDR3 residues: CASSLGGRVRTEAFF. The CDR3 DNA sequence: TGCGCCAGCAGCTTGGGAGGCAGGGTGAGGACTGAAGCTTTCTTT. The chain combines TRBV5-1 with TRBJ1-1; TRBD1 might be the D (5 bases). Per germline, CDR1 SGHRS and CDR2 YFSETQ. There are 15 residues in the CDR3. Trimming stripped 0 bases from V and 5 bases from J, with 14 bases between.